One sample yielded the 15 T cell receptor beta chains listed below, sequenced in a study of T cells after yellow fever vaccination. TCRdb processed the 5' RACE reads anew with MiXCR; each CDR3 protein has one entry. The table lists about 630,000 distinct CDR3 sequences, 10% to 15% of them singletons, with around 14% in the top ten. The sequencing used PBMCs, collected on the day of the yellow fever booster vaccination. All receptors derive from a man younger than 45 who received the YFV17D yellow fever vaccine.

Many counts were recorded for this clonotype. The V call is TRBV28, the J call TRBJ2-3; D is perhaps TRBD1 (6 bases). The CDR3 is made up of 15 amino acids. Germline lookup yields CDR1 MDHEN and CDR2 SYDVKM. Trimming stripped 4 bases from V and 2 bases from J, with 13 bases between. This CDR3 is CASSWTALPTDTQYF. CDR3 nucleotide sequence: TGTGCCAGCAGTTGGACAGCCCTCCCCACAGATACGCAGTATTTT.

The rearrangement uses TRBV20-1 and TRBJ2-2; TRBD2 matches at 9 bases. The trim removed 3 bases at V and 7 bases at J, leaving 6 bases unmatched. The CDR3 spans 14 residues. Germline V gives CDR1 DFQATT, CDR2 SNEGSKA (reference sequence). The CDR3 bases are TGCAGTGCTAGGGATAGCGGGAGCTACGGGGAGCTGTTTTTT. Residues: CSARDSGSYGELFF.

In this sample, this clonotype turned up a few times. In DNA, the CDR3 is TGCAGCGTTGCTCTTCGCGGGACCCAGTACTTC. This codes for CSVALRGTQYF. The chain combines TRBV29-1 with TRBJ2-5, with D unclear. Germline V gene sequence: CDR1 SQVTM, CDR2 ANQGSEA. This CDR3 is built from 11 residues. The V end lost 4 bases, the J end lost 7 bases, and 10 bases lay between the germline ends.

This chain connects TRBV5-1 to TRBJ1-5; 8 nucleotides align to TRBD1. CDR3 length equals 16 residues. V trimming: 0 bases; J trimming: 0 bases; junction bases outside the gene matches: 2. Germline CDR1 and CDR2: SGHRS and YFSETQ. The CDR3 coding sequence is TGCGCCAGCAGCTTGGGCGGGACAGGTAGCAATCAGCCCCAGCATTTT. Translation gives CASSLGGTGSNQPQHF.

The table lists this clonotype with a few counts. The chain combines TRBV6-2 or TRBV6-3 with TRBJ2-1; 11 nucleotides agree with TRBD2. Germline V lookup: CDR1 MNHEY, CDR2 SVGEGT. J lost 3 bases, V lost 0 bases, and 13 bases had no gene match. The CDR3 runs 20 residues. The CDR3 sequence: CASSYSLFETSGTHYNEQFF. The CDR3 DNA reads TGTGCCAGCAGTTACTCCCTTTTTGAGACTAGCGGGACCCACTACAATGAGCAGTTCTTC.

This clonotype was observed a handful of times. The chain links TRBV7-8 to TRBJ1-1, with D perhaps TRBD1 (6 bases). The V gene lost 5 bases and the J gene lost 2 bases, with 15 bases spanning the gap. Germline V gives CDR1 SGHVS, CDR2 FQNEAQ. The CDR3 contains 15 residues. The CDR3 is CASSLLAGDNTEAFF. The CDR3 coding sequence is TGTGCCAGCAGCCTCTTGGCAGGGGACAACACTGAAGCTTTCTTT.

This clonotype has at least ten counts. The chain carries TRBV5-5 and TRBJ2-1; D gene uncertain. In germline, CDR1 is SGHKS, CDR2 YYEKEE (reference sequence). The CDR3 consists of 14 residues. Trimming shortened V by 4 bases and J by 0 bases, and 8 bases separated the two germline ends. This CDR3 is CASSEIVSYNEQFF. The CDR3 DNA sequence: TGTGCCAGCAGCGAAATCGTCTCCTACAATGAGCAGTTCTTC. Full variable domain (missing parts from reference TRBV5-5 and TRBJ2-1): DAGVTQSPTHLIKTRGQQVTLRCSPISGHKSVSWYQQVLGQGPQFIFQYYEKEERGRGNFPDRFSARQFPNYSSELNVNALLLGDSALYLCASSEIVSYNEQFFGPGTRLTVL.

This clonotype was found a few times. The genes are TRBV20-1 and TRBJ2-7; 7 bases are shared with TRBD2. V was pared by 5 bases and J by 3 bases, with 16 bases of the junction left unmatched. Germline loops: CDR1 DFQATT, CDR2 SNEGSKA (reference sequence). This CDR3 comprises 16 residues. The CDR3 is CSASSPWAQRGYEQYF. The CDR3 bases are TGCAGTGCTTCTTCCCCGTGGGCCCAGCGGGGCTACGAGCAGTACTTC.

This clonotype occurred a few times. This chain joins TRBV30 and TRBJ2-6; D not certain. Per germline, CDR1 GTSNPN and CDR2 SVGIG (reference sequence). V was cut by 1 base and J by 0 bases, with 7 bases left in between. The CDR3 totals 15 residues. CDR3 in amino acids: CAWSAKHSGANVLTF. The CDR3 nucleotides read TGTGCCTGGAGTGCGAAGCACTCTGGGGCCAACGTCCTGACTTTC.

This clonotype occurred many times. This sequence joins TRBV6-5 and TRBJ2-6, with TRBD2 as a possible D gene (5 bases). The V and J ends lost 6 bases and 11 bases respectively, with 8 bases between them. Germline lookup yields CDR1 MNHEY and CDR2 SVGAGI. The CDR3 totals 11 residues. The CDR3 here is CASRDGDVLTF. CDR3 sequence (DNA): TGTGCCAGCAGGGACGGGGACGTCCTGACTTTC.

V gene TRBV9 combines with J gene TRBJ1-1; D gene uncertain. The ends were cut back, 4 bases at V and 0 bases at J, with 13 bases in the middle. Germline V CDR1 and CDR2: SGDLS, YYNGEE. The CDR3 extends over 15 amino acids. CDR3 in DNA: TGTGCCAGCAGCAATCACCCGGGGTTGAACACTGAAGCTTTCTTT. Translation gives CASSNHPGLNTEAFF.

There are many counts of this clonotype. The chain uses TRBV18 and TRBJ2-7; 9 bases are shared with TRBD2. V trimming: 0 bases; J trimming: 3 bases; junction bases outside the gene matches: 3. Germline assignment: CDR1 KGHSH and CDR2 LQKENI. CDR3 length equals 15 residues. The CDR3 sequence: CASSPPSSGSYEQYF. The CDR3 DNA sequence: TGTGCCAGCTCACCACCGAGTAGCGGGAGCTACGAGCAGTACTTC.

This clonotype was recorded at least ten times. V usage is TRBV5-1 and J usage is TRBJ1-1; the D gene is possibly TRBD1 (6 bases). The CDR3 spans 13 residues. The germline V and J ends were trimmed by 4 bases and 7 bases, with 14 bases remaining between them. The germline V gene has CDR1 SGHRS and CDR2 YFSETQ. The CDR3 reads CASSPNRVHEAFF. The CDR3 region has the DNA TGCGCCAGCAGCCCCAACAGGGTTCATGAAGCTTTCTTT.

This clonotype has more than one count but fewer than ten. V is TRBV5-5 and J is TRBJ2-6, with TRBD2 matching over 12 bases. J lost 3 bases, V lost 2 bases, and 6 bases had no gene match. Per the germline V gene, CDR1 is SGHKS and CDR2 is YYEKEE (reference sequence). CDR3 length: 18 residues. The CDR3 spells CASSFPTSGRYGANVLTF. CDR3 sequence (DNA): TGTGCCAGCAGCTTTCCCACTAGCGGGAGGTATGGGGCCAACGTCCTGACTTTC. Based on the CDR3 plus reference TRBV5-5 and TRBJ2-6, the full variable domain is DAGVTQSPTHLIKTRGQQVTLRCSPISGHKSVSWYQQVLGQGPQFIFQYYEKEERGRGNFPDRFSARQFPNYSSELNVNALLLGDSALYLCASSFPTSGRYGANVLTFGAGSRLTVL.

The chain recombines TRBV5-1 with TRBJ2-3; 8 bases map to TRBD1. This CDR3 is built from 15 residues. Germline CDR1 reads SGHRS; CDR2 reads YFSETQ. The ends lost 2 bases at V and 4 bases at J; junction bases unmatched: 6. CDR3 DNA sequence: TGCGCCAGCAGCTTTGGACAGGGAGGCCCAGATACGCAGTATTTT. Translated, it gives CASSFGQGGPDTQYF.